These 17 T cell receptor beta chains share one sample of origin, sequenced in a study of shared clonotypes between healthy human individuals (dated by TCRdb to 2018 to 2021). Library method: the immunoSEQ multiplex PCR assay. TCRdb obtained this table from immuneACCESS and retained in-frame rearrangements with V and J assigned. These tables miss some clones; where compared with another copy, unresolved V genes account for less than half of the shortfall, and the remainder is unexplained. The sample profile shows about 2,100,000 clones; 85% to 95% of them were found once. Clones ranked in the top ten supply more than 1.5% of the sample. For the CD8 naive samples, CD45RO-negative cells were positively selected for CCR7, yielding a CD45RA+CCR7+ population from which TemRA cells were excluded. The sequencing sample was made of naive CD8+ T cells from PBMCs. This specimen's cell subset or site label, per the study, means: CD45RA+CCR7+. All receptors derive from a man aged 18 to 30 in good health. Some clones in this sample may be carry-over from other donors' samples.

CDR3 sequence reads: CASSLAMMGAEQYF. CDR3 in DNA: TGTGCCAGCAGCTTGGCGATGATGGGGGCCGAGCAGTACTTC. The genes are TRBV7-9 and TRBJ2-7, with D possibly TRBD1 on 6 matching bases. The CDR3 length is 14 residues. The germline CDR1 and CDR2 sequences are SEHNR and FQNEAQ (reference sequence). The V end lost 3 bases, the J end lost 6 bases, and 15 bases lay between the germline ends.

This chain uses TRBV7-3 with TRBJ2-1; D is ambiguous. In germline, CDR1 is SGHTA, CDR2 FQGTGA. The CDR3 length is 14 residues. V was pared by 5 bases and J by 0 bases, with 8 bases between. The CDR3 DNA reads TGTGCCAGCAGCCCCCGGCACTCCTACAATGAGCAGTTCTTC. Protein sequence: CASSPRHSYNEQFF.

As to this clone: The same CDR3 is also encoded by other DNA sequences in this sample. The rearrangement joins TRBV27 to TRBJ1-5; tentatively, D is TRBD1 (5 bases). The germline V and J ends were trimmed by 3 bases and 6 bases, with 9 bases remaining between them. Germline V lookup: CDR1 MNHEY, CDR2 SMNVEV (reference sequence). The CDR3 loop spans 13 amino acids. CDR3 protein: CASSFQGSQPQHF. DNA of the CDR3: TGTGCCAGCAGTTTCCAGGGTAGTCAGCCCCAGCATTTT.

The chain couples TRBV25-1 to TRBJ2-1; the D is unclear. V was clipped by 5 bases and J by 8 bases, with 10 bases between them. Germline V gene data show CDR1 as MGHDK and CDR2 as SYGVNS. This CDR3 is 12 amino acids long. The CDR3 DNA reads TGTGCCAGCAGTCCCCCTCGGGATGAGCAGTTCTTC. This codes for CASSPPRDEQFF. Using reference TRBV25-1 and TRBJ2-1 for the parts outside the CDR3, the full variable domain is EADIYQTPRYLVIGTGKKITLECSQTMGHDKMYWYQQDPGMELHLIHYSYGVNSTEKGDLSSESTVSRIRTEHFPLTLESARPSHTSQYLCASSPPRDEQFFGPGTRLTVL.

The chain couples TRBV28 to TRBJ2-3; possibly TRBD2 for D (6 bases). The CDR3 totals 14 residues. The ends were cut back, 6 bases at V and 2 bases at J, with 12 bases in the middle. Germline V gene sequence: CDR1 MDHEN, CDR2 SYDVKM. In nucleotides, the CDR3 is TGTGCCAGCAGCCTCGGGACTCTCACAGATACGCAGTATTTT. Amino acids: CASSLGTLTDTQYF.

The V call is TRBV28, the J call TRBJ2-3; 7 positions match TRBD2. Trimming removed 6 bases from V and 2 bases from J; junction bases left unmatched: 8. Germline V gene lookup returns CDR1 MDHEN and CDR2 SYDVKM. The CDR3 runs 15 residues. The CDR3 sequence is CASRQLSGNTDTQYF. The CDR3 DNA is TGTGCCAGCAGACAATTGAGCGGGAACACAGATACGCAGTATTTT.

This chain uses TRBV7-2 with TRBJ1-1, with D perhaps TRBD1 (6 bases). Trimming took 3 bases from V and 4 from J, leaving 12 bases between them. The CDR3 totals 14 residues. From germline, CDR1 is SGHTA and CDR2 FQGNSA. The CDR3 region has the DNA TGTGCCAGCAGCTTCGGAACAGGGCCCACTGAAGCTTTCTTT. It is translated as CASSFGTGPTEAFF.

The chain carries TRBV4-1 and TRBJ2-3; tentatively, D is TRBD1 (6 bases). The V gene's germline CDR1 is MGHRA and CDR2 YSYEKL. CDR3 length equals 16 residues. Trimming stripped 0 bases from V and 3 bases from J, with 13 bases between. The CDR3 nucleotides are TGCGCCAGCAGCCAAGATAGACAGGCAGGGACAGATACGCAGTATTTT. Protein: CASSQDRQAGTDTQYF.

The chain employs TRBV7-9 and TRBJ2-1; possibly TRBD1 or TRBD2 for D (5 bases each). V was cut by 5 bases and J by 8 bases, with 19 bases left in between. Germline CDR1 is SEHNR and CDR2 is FQNEAQ (reference sequence). The CDR3 consists of 15 residues. The CDR3 spells CASSDSRDPFHEQFF. The CDR3 nucleotides read TGTGCCAGCAGCGATTCTAGGGACCCATTCCATGAGCAGTTCTTC.

The rearrangement joins TRBV6-1 to TRBJ2-5; 9 nucleotides line up with TRBD1. The CDR3 has 14 amino acids. Per the germline V gene, CDR1 is MNHNS and CDR2 is SASEGT. Trimming removed 5 bases from V and 4 bases from J; junction bases left unmatched: 5. The DNA of the CDR3 is TGTGCCAGCAGTTCACAGGGGGCGCGAGAGACCCAGTACTTC. This translates into CASSSQGARETQYF.

The chain couples TRBV2 to TRBJ1-5; no clear D gene. Germline-derived CDR1 and CDR2 are SNHLY and FYNNEI. Trimming took off 2 bases at V and 5 bases at J, with 16 bases between the two ends. The CDR3 runs 16 residues. The CDR3 is CASSEIRLVGDQPQHF. CDR3 DNA sequence: TGTGCCAGCAGTGAAATCAGACTCGTAGGAGATCAGCCCCAGCATTTT.

In its sample, this clone was seen once. The CDR3 loop reads CASSETGGYGYTF. DNA for the CDR3: TGTGCCAGCAGCGAGACAGGGGGCTATGGCTACACCTTC. The chain has TRBV28 and TRBJ1-2, with TRBD1 matching over 9 bases. The CDR3 is 13 amino acids. Germline V gives CDR1 MDHEN, CDR2 SYDVKM. V lost 6 bases and J lost 4; bases outside the gene matches: 3.

The V call is TRBV28, the J call TRBJ2-1; 9 bases are a match to TRBD2. The CDR3 extends over 16 amino acids. V dropped 5 bases and J dropped 7; count of bases not matched to a gene: 12. Germline V lookup: CDR1 MDHEN, CDR2 SYDVKM. DNA for the CDR3: TGTGCCAGCAGTCCCCCTGGCGGGAGGGCCAAGAATGAGCAGTTCTTC. It specifies CASSPPGGRAKNEQFF.

The V call is TRBV7-3, the J call TRBJ1-1; no clear D. Deletions cut 1 base from V and 3 bases from J, with 18 bases between. Germline CDR1 SGHTA, CDR2 FQGTGA. The CDR3 length is 17 residues. As DNA, the CDR3 is TGTGCCAGCAGCTTAAAGGAAACAGTCTACTACGACACTGAAGCTTTCTTT. Its protein is CASSLKETVYYDTEAFF.

This rearrangement joins TRBV12-5 to TRBJ2-1; TRBD2 aligns across 13 bases. Trimming cost V 5 bases and J 7 bases; bases outside gene matches: 5. The CDR3 extends over 15 amino acids. Per the germline V gene, CDR1 is LGHNT and CDR2 is FRNRAP. The CDR3 DNA is TGTGCTAGTGGTCCTGGACTAGCGGGAGCGAATGAGCAGTTCTTC. Translated, it gives CASGPGLAGANEQFF. Using reference TRBV12-5 and TRBJ2-1 for the parts outside the CDR3, the full variable domain is DARVTQTPRHKVTEMGQEVTMRCQPILGHNTVFWYRQTMMQGLELLAYFRNRAPLDDSGMPKDRFSAEMPDATLATLKIQPSEPRDSAVYFCASGPGLAGANEQFFGPGTRLTVL.

This chain uses TRBV19 with TRBJ2-7, with a tentative D call TRBD1 (5 bases). Trimming removed 4 bases at V and 9 bases at J, with 22 bases between. The CDR3 consists of 15 residues. Per the germline V gene, CDR1 is LNHDA and CDR2 is SQIVND (reference sequence). DNA of the CDR3: TGTGCCAGTAGTAGCGACAGAGCTACGATTCTCGGGCAGTACTTC. This sequence encodes CASSSDRATILGQYF.

V usage is TRBV9 and J usage is TRBJ2-1; 9 nucleotides agree with TRBD2. This CDR3 spans 16 amino acids. After removal of 3 bases from V and 5 bases from J, the junction contained 9 bases not matched to a gene. CDR1 and CDR2 (germline): SGDLS, YYNGEE. The CDR3 region has the DNA TGTGCCAGCAGCGATCCCGGGACTAGCAGAGACAATGAGCAGTTCTTC. Translating it yields CASSDPGTSRDNEQFF.